This passage covers 27 T cell receptor beta chains from one sample sequenced in a study of T cell responses to AZD1222 COVID-19 vaccine. Method: immunoSEQ multiplex PCR; TCRdb's copy keeps in-frame clones and lacks some. The profile shows about 75,000 clones, around 86% of them singletons. The source was peripheral blood, collected 28 days after the second AZD1222 dose. The receptors here all came from an adult who received the AZD1222 COVID-19 vaccine.

This rearrangement joins TRBV5-1 to TRBJ1-2; possible D gene TRBD1, 5 bases. This CDR3 contains 15 residues. CDR1 SGHRS and CDR2 YFSETQ come from the germline V gene. The V end lost 1 base, the J end lost 4 bases, and 14 bases lay between the germline ends. The CDR3 nucleotides are TGCGCCAGCAGCTTGAAGGCAGGGCCTCCCTATGGCTACACCTTC. This codes for CASSLKAGPPYGYTF.

Only one count was recorded for this clone. The rearrangement uses TRBV7-8 and TRBJ2-1; D might be TRBD1 or TRBD2, each matching 6 bases. Trimming removed 3 bases from V and 10 bases from J, with 19 bases in between. Germline assignment: CDR1 SGHVS and CDR2 FQNEAQ. The CDR3 loop spans 15 amino acids. As DNA, the CDR3 is TGTGCCAGCAGCTTTACCGCCGGGGGCCGGGAGGAGCAGTTCTTC. This translates into CASSFTAGGREEQFF.

V is TRBV5-5 and J is TRBJ1-1, with D possibly matching TRBD1 (5 bases). The germline V and J ends were trimmed by 0 bases and 0 bases, with 15 bases remaining between them. Per the germline V gene, CDR1 is SGHKS and CDR2 is YYEKEE (reference sequence). The CDR3 has 17 amino acids. The chain's CDR3 is CASSLAAQGGLNTEAFF. CDR3 sequence (DNA): TGTGCCAGCAGCTTGGCCGCCCAGGGCGGACTGAACACTGAAGCTTTCTTT.

The chain uses TRBV6-6 and TRBJ2-1; the match to TRBD2 covers 8 bases. Looked up from germline, CDR1 is MNHNY and CDR2 is SVGAGI (reference sequence). The CDR3 has 15 amino acids. With V trimmed by 6 bases and J by 1 base, 5 bases remained unmatched. This CDR3 is CASSPGRGSYNEQFF. CDR3 nucleotide sequence: TGTGCCAGCAGCCCCGGGAGGGGATCCTACAATGAGCAGTTCTTC.

The gene calls are TRBV7-9 and TRBJ1-1, with a possible D match to TRBD1 (5 bases). The V gene lost 6 bases and the J gene lost 0 bases, with 14 bases spanning the gap. Germline V gene data show CDR1 as SEHNR and CDR2 as FQNEAQ (reference sequence). The CDR3 loop spans 15 amino acids. CDR3 sequence reads: CASRDISLMNTEAFF. Written as DNA, the CDR3 is TGTGCCAGCAGGGACATCTCACTAATGAACACTGAAGCTTTCTTT. Combining the CDR3 with reference TRBV7-9 and TRBJ1-1 gives the whole variable domain DTGVSQNPRHKITKRGQNVTFRCDPISEHNRLYWYRQTLGQGPEFLTYFQNEAQLEKSRLLSDRFSAERPKGSFSTLEIQRTEQGDSAMYLCASRDISLMNTEAFFGQGTRLTVV.

This clone was seen just once. The chain carries TRBV7-2 and TRBJ2-1; perhaps TRBD2 as D (5 bases). Trimming stripped 5 bases from V and 10 bases from J, with 9 bases between. Germline CDR1 is SGHTA and CDR2 is FQGNSA. This CDR3 is 11 amino acids long. CDR3 loop: CASSRGNEQFF. The CDR3 DNA sequence: TGTGCCAGCAGCCGAGGGAACGAGCAGTTCTTC.

J is TRBJ1-2 and V is TRBV12-3 or TRBV12-4, with a possible D match to TRBD1 (5 bases). V was clipped by 5 bases and J by 7 bases, with 14 bases between them. This CDR3 has 13 residues. CDR3 in amino acids: CASSPQGFVGYTF. The CDR3 bases are TGTGCCAGCAGTCCTCAGGGTTTTGTTGGCTACACCTTC.

The rearrangement links TRBV6-5 to TRBJ1-2; D might be TRBD1 (6 bases). CDR3 size: 14 residues. V was cut by 5 bases and J by 4 bases, with 14 bases left in between. CDR1 MNHEY and CDR2 SVGAGI come from the germline V gene. In nucleotides, the CDR3 is TGTGCCAGCAGTCCCCAAATGACAGGCTATGGCTACACCTTC. This encodes CASSPQMTGYGYTF.

The chain uses TRBV3-1 (or the pseudogene TRBV3-2) and TRBJ1-2, with D tentatively TRBD1 (6 bases). There are 13 residues in the CDR3. Trimming cost V 6 bases and J 7 bases, with 15 bases left between them. Germline V gives CDR1 LGHDT, CDR2 YNNKEL (reference sequence). DNA for the CDR3: TGTGCCAGCAGTTATAATCGGGACACTGGCTACACCTTC. This gives the protein CASSYNRDTGYTF.

V gene TRBV5-8 combines with J gene TRBJ1-5; D gene uncertain. The CDR3 has 13 amino acids. Trimming pared 0 bases from V and 2 bases from J, leaving 3 bases between. The germline gives CDR1 SGHTS, CDR2 YDEGEE. CDR3 sequence (DNA): TGTGCCAGCAGCTTGGGGCGCAATCAGCCCCAGCATTTT. It specifies CASSLGRNQPQHF.

The rearrangement joins TRBV18 to TRBJ1-2, with a possible D match to TRBD1 (5 bases). This CDR3 region has 16 residues. Looked up from germline, CDR1 is KGHSH and CDR2 is LQKENI. The V end lost 0 bases, the J end lost 4 bases, and 15 bases lay between the germline ends. CDR3 sequence reads: CASSPPGTSGFYGYTF. In nucleotides, the CDR3 is TGTGCCAGCTCACCACCGGGGACTTCGGGTTTCTATGGCTACACCTTC. Supplemented by reference TRBV18 and TRBJ1-2, the full variable domain reads NAGVMQNPRHLVRRRGQEARLRCSPMKGHSHVYWYRQLPEEGLKFMVYLQKENIIDESGMPKERFSAEFPKEGPSILRIQQVVRGDSAAYFCASSPPGTSGFYGYTFGSGTRLTVV.

The chain uses TRBV6-2 or TRBV6-3 and TRBJ2-3, with 8 bases aligning to TRBD1. The CDR3 runs to 15 residues. Germline assignment: CDR1 MNHEY and CDR2 SVGEGT. V dropped 5 bases and J dropped 3; count of bases not matched to a gene: 7. CDR3 sequence reads: CASSQPRQGTDTQYF. CDR3 DNA: TGTGCCAGCAGTCAACCTCGACAGGGGACAGATACGCAGTATTTT.

This clone was counted between two and nine times. One end of the junction varies from germline; a read error may be responsible. As DNA, the CDR3 is TGTGCCATCAGTGAGTCGGCGTACAGGGGAACCTTCATGAATGTTTTC. Amino acid sequence: CAISESAYRGTFMNVF. J is TRBJ1-2 and V is TRBV10-3, with 7 nucleotides matching TRBD1. The length of the CDR3 is 16 residues. Germline V gives CDR1 ENHRY, CDR2 SYGVKD.

The chain employs TRBV28 and TRBJ1-1, with D uncertain. CDR1 and CDR2 (germline): MDHEN, SYDVKM. Trimming removed 5 bases from V and 4 bases from J, with 14 bases in between. The CDR3 has 14 residues. CDR3 nucleotide sequence: TGTGCCAGCAGTCTTATAGCGGAGATCACTGAAGCTTTCTTT. Translation: CASSLIAEITEAFF.

The rearrangement joins TRBV30 to TRBJ1-6; D may be TRBD1 (5 bases). This CDR3 has 12 amino acids. Per germline, CDR1 GTSNPN and CDR2 SVGIG (reference sequence). Trimming stripped 4 bases from V and 7 bases from J, with 8 bases between. The CDR3 region has the DNA TGTGCCTGGAAGGGGAACAATTCACCCCTCCACTTT. It specifies CAWKGNNSPLHF. Full variable domain (remainder filled in from reference TRBV30 and TRBJ1-6): SQTIHQWPATLVQPVGSPLSLECTVEGTSNPNLYWYRQAAGRGLQLLFYSVGIGQISSEVPQNLSASRPQDRQFILSSKKLLLSDSGFYLCAWKGNNSPLHFGNGTRLTVT.

This chain uses TRBV5-1 with TRBJ2-5; no clear D gene. The V end lost 3 bases, the J end lost 3 bases, and 9 bases lay between the germline ends. The germline CDR1 and CDR2 sequences are SGHRS and YFSETQ. This CDR3 contains 13 residues. As DNA, the CDR3 is TGCGCCAGCAGCTCTACAGAGGAAGAGACCCAGTACTTC. Protein product: CASSSTEEETQYF.

V gene TRBV9 combines with J gene TRBJ2-4, with D possibly called TRBD1 or TRBD2 (5 bases each). Germline V CDR1 and CDR2: SGDLS, YYNGEE. The CDR3 length is 17 residues. With 1 base removed from V and 0 bases from J, the gap between germline ends came to 14 bases. The DNA of the CDR3 is TGTGCCAGCAGCGTACGTCCCCCGGGACCAGCCAAAAACATTCAGTACTTC. This sequence encodes CASSVRPPGPAKNIQYF.

The chain uses TRBV11-1 and TRBJ2-5; D is perhaps TRBD1 (6 bases). The CDR3 is 15 residues long. CDR1 is SGHAT, CDR2 FQDESV, per germline (reference sequence). The germline V and J ends were trimmed by 3 bases and 5 bases, with 16 bases remaining between them. The CDR3 spells CASSFYGTSRETQYF. CDR3 nucleotides: TGTGCCAGCAGCTTTTATGGGACATCGAGGGAGACCCAGTACTTC.

The rearrangement uses TRBV7-9 and TRBJ2-3; D not certain. Germline CDR1 and CDR2: SEHNR and FQNEAQ (reference sequence). The CDR3 spans 11 residues. The germline V and J ends were trimmed by 2 bases and 6 bases, with 3 bases remaining between them. As DNA, the CDR3 is TGTGCCAGCAGCTTAACTGATACGCAGTATTTT. It encodes CASSLTDTQYF. Drawing the rest from reference TRBV7-9 and TRBJ2-3, the complete variable domain is DTGVSQNPRHKITKRGQNVTFRCDPISEHNRLYWYRQTLGQGPEFLTYFQNEAQLEKSRLLSDRFSAERPKGSFSTLEIQRTEQGDSAMYLCASSLTDTQYFGPGTRLTVL.

This chain connects TRBV7-6 to TRBJ2-3; 8 bases are shared with TRBD1. CDR3 length: 16 residues. From germline, CDR1 is SGHVS and CDR2 FNYEAQ. With V trimmed by 6 bases and J by 2 bases, 10 bases remained unmatched. Written as DNA, the CDR3 is TGTGCCAGCAGTCCCATCGGACAGGGATACACAGATACGCAGTATTTT. Translated, it gives CASSPIGQGYTDTQYF. The whole variable domain, filled in from reference TRBV7-6 and TRBJ2-3, reads GAGVSQSPRYKVTKRGQDVALRCDPISGHVSLYWYRQALGQGPEFLTYFNYEAQQDKSGLPNDRFSAERPEGSISTLTIQRTEQRDSAMYRCASSPIGQGYTDTQYFGPGTRLTVL.

V gene TRBV5-1 combines with J gene TRBJ1-3, with D perhaps matching TRBD1 (5 bases). The CDR3 is made up of 16 amino acids. Germline loops: CDR1 SGHRS, CDR2 YFSETQ. The V and J ends lost 0 bases and 2 bases respectively, with 12 bases between them. The CDR3 coding sequence is TGCGCCAGCAGCTTGGGCCAGGGCAGCACTGGAAACACCATATATTTT. Translating gives CASSLGQGSTGNTIYF.

V and J are TRBV2 and TRBJ1-1; TRBD1 is a possible D gene (5 bases). Germline loops: CDR1 SNHLY, CDR2 FYNNEI. The V end was cut by 6 bases, the J end by 5 bases, with 10 bases between. The CDR3 length is 12 residues. CDR3 amino acids: CASSRAYTEAFF. The CDR3 coding sequence is TGTGCCAGCAGCAGGGCTTATACTGAAGCTTTCTTT. Combining the CDR3 with reference TRBV2 and TRBJ1-1 gives the whole variable domain EPEVTQTPSHQVTQMGQEVILRCVPISNHLYFYWYRQILGQKVEFLVSFYNNEISEKSEIFDDQFSVERPDGSNFTLKIRSTKLEDSAMYFCASSRAYTEAFFGQGTRLTVV.

This clone has more than one count but fewer than ten. The chain couples TRBV5-1 to TRBJ2-3; 7 bases are a match to TRBD2. V gave up 7 bases and J gave up 1 base; unmatched junction bases: 6. Germline values: CDR1 SGHRS, CDR2 YFSETQ. CDR3 length equals 14 residues. CDR3 DNA: TGCGCCAGCTCGGGGGGTTTAGGCACAGATACGCAGTATTTT. It translates to CASSGGLGTDTQYF.

J is TRBJ2-3 and V is TRBV7-3; 11 bases are a match to TRBD2. Germline values: CDR1 SGHTA, CDR2 FQGTGA. This CDR3 is 16 amino acids long. With 5 bases clipped from V and 6 bases from J, the junction kept 10 bases outside the gene matches. The CDR3 sequence: CASSPQSSGGIDTQYF. The CDR3 DNA reads TGTGCCAGCAGCCCGCAGTCTAGCGGGGGGATCGATACGCAGTATTTT. Supplemented by reference TRBV7-3 and TRBJ2-3, the full variable domain reads GAGVSQTPSNKVTEKGKYVELRCDPISGHTALYWYRQSLGQGPEFLIYFQGTGAADDSGLPNDRFFAVRPEGSVSTLKIQRTERGDSAVYLCASSPQSSGGIDTQYFGPGTRLTVL.

This rearrangement joins TRBV19 to TRBJ1-6; 9 nucleotides match TRBD1. This CDR3 contains 14 residues. CDR1 is LNHDA and CDR2 is SQIVND in the germline V gene (reference sequence). Germline trimming cut 6 bases from V and 10 bases from J; bases unmatched to any gene: 7. The CDR3 coding sequence is TGTGCCAGTAGCAAGGACAGGGGAGAATCACCCCTCCACTTT. Translation gives CASSKDRGESPLHF.

This rearrangement joins TRBV7-2 to TRBJ2-1; D is undetermined. Trimming stripped 7 bases from V and 7 bases from J, with 17 bases between. The CDR3 has 14 amino acids. The germline CDR1 and CDR2 sequences are SGHTA and FQGNSA. The CDR3 loop is CASIDKTRLNEQFF. CDR3 DNA: TGTGCCAGCATCGATAAGACGAGATTAAATGAGCAGTTCTTC.

The J gene is TRBJ1-4, the V gene TRBV6-1; the D gene is possibly TRBD1 (5 bases). Germline V gives CDR1 MNHNS, CDR2 SASEGT. V lost 0 bases, J lost 7 bases, and 12 bases lay in between. The CDR3 has 15 amino acids. The DNA of the CDR3 is TGTGCCAGCAGTGAAGCAACGGGGACTGGTGAAAAACTGTTTTTT. Amino acid sequence: CASSEATGTGEKLFF.